This TCR beta chain was observed in a study of cytotoxic CD8 clonotypes in ibrutinib-treated CLL. A word on this clone: Its specificity is unknown.

Per germline, CDR1 MDHEN and CDR2 SYDVKM. The CDR3 loop spans 15 amino acids. The V gene lost 5 bases and the J gene lost 3 bases, with 13 bases spanning the gap. The repertoire was sequenced with immunoSEQ multiplex PCR; TCRdb's copy has only in-frame clones and lacks some. Here the sample spans some 200,000 clones, 65% to 80% being singletons. Study findings and constraints: Clonality correlated strongly with circulating CD8+ T cells and exceeded age-matched healthy donors at baseline. Under treatment, the uncommon public clonotypes either contracted or remained stable.

The V gene is TRBV28, the J gene TRBJ1-4; possibly TRBD1 for D (5 bases). The TCR was taken from a human donor with chronic lymphocytic leukemia. Sequenced material: PBMCs, taken after 12 months of ibrutinib treatment. The CDR3 loop is CASSPRGTANEKLFF. CDR3 nucleotide sequence: TGTGCCAGCAGTCCCCGCGGGACGGCTAATGAAAAACTGTTTTTT.